Listed below are T cell receptor beta chains from one sample, sequenced in a study of T cells in Graves' hyperthyroidism and ophthalmopathy. TCRdb redid the calling of the multiplex PCR reads with MiXCR, one entry per CDR3 protein. Altogether about 360,000 distinct CDR3 sequences are present, roughly an eighth being singletons, with the ten largest covering roughly 9.2%. Input material: blood. The receptors originated from a woman in her late teens or twenties with Graves' hyperthyroidism. Both conserved end residues are part of each CDR3. The order of the fields is D gene, J gene, V gene, clone size, CDR3 protein, CDR3 DNA. A D gene is named only where the DNA matches it firmly. Size is omitted from some rows. Given values are once, few, many or a class for expanded clones.

D gene: -; J gene: TRBJ1-1; V gene: TRBV20-1; clone size: many; CDR3 protein: CSARDSTVLRTEAFF; CDR3 DNA: TGCAGTGCTAGAGATAGCACGGTCCTGAGGACTGAAGCTTTCTTT
D gene: -; J gene: TRBJ1-5; V gene: TRBV20-1; clone size: few; CDR3 protein: CSAALPGGGNQPQHF; CDR3 DNA: TGCAGTGCTGCCCTTCCGGGGGGGGGCAATCAGCCCCAGCATTTT
D gene: -; J gene: TRBJ2-2; V gene: TRBV28; clone size: -; CDR3 protein: CASSFGPGELLF; CDR3 DNA: TGTGCCAGCAGTTTTGGTCCCGGGGAGCTGCTTTTT
D gene: TRBD2; J gene: TRBJ2-5; V gene: TRBV28; clone size: many; CDR3 protein: CASQGEAGGASPETQYF; CDR3 DNA: TGTGCCAGTCAAGGGGAAGCGGGGGGGGCTTCTCCCGAGACCCAGTACTTC
D gene: -; J gene: TRBJ2-1; V gene: TRBV4-1; clone size: -; CDR3 protein: CASSQEVARNEQFF; CDR3 DNA: TGCGCCAGCAGCCAAGAAGTAGCTAGGAATGAGCAGTTCTTC
D gene: -; J gene: TRBJ2-3; V gene: TRBV20-1; clone size: few; CDR3 protein: CSARGVGFISTDTQYF; CDR3 DNA: TGCAGTGCTAGAGGGGTCGGGTTCATTAGCACAGATACGCAGTATTTT
D gene: TRBD2; J gene: TRBJ2-3; V gene: TRBV7-9; clone size: many; CDR3 protein: CASGSGSGDTQYF; CDR3 DNA: TGTGCCAGCGGTAGCGGGAGTGGAGATACGCAGTATTTT
D gene: -; J gene: TRBJ1-1; V gene: TRBV4-2; clone size: -; CDR3 protein: CVSSQVGEVEAFF; CDR3 DNA: TGTGTCAGCAGCCAAGTGGGAGAGGTTGAAGCTTTCTTT
D gene: -; J gene: TRBJ2-1; V gene: TRBV7-3; clone size: many; CDR3 protein: CASSLAPPNEQFF; CDR3 DNA: TGTGCCAGCAGCTTAGCTCCACCCAATGAGCAGTTCTTC
D gene: TRBD2; J gene: TRBJ2-3; V gene: TRBV27; clone size: few; CDR3 protein: CASSSTRDYHTQYF; CDR3 DNA: TGTGCCAGCAGTTCCACTCGGGACTACCACACGCAGTATTTT
D gene: TRBD2; J gene: TRBJ2-2; V gene: TRBV6-1; clone size: many; CDR3 protein: CASSGIQTSTGVTLTGELFF; CDR3 DNA: TGTGCCAGCAGTGGGATACAGACTAGCACGGGGGTCACACTCACCGGGGAGCTGTTTTTT
D gene: -; J gene: TRBJ1-1; V gene: TRBV28; clone size: many; CDR3 protein: CASRLQGDTEAFF; CDR3 DNA: TGTGCCAGCAGGCTCCAGGGAGACACTGAAGCTTTCTTT
D gene: -; J gene: TRBJ1-6; V gene: TRBV2; clone size: few; CDR3 protein: CAIPSSSYNSPLHF; CDR3 DNA: TGTGCCATTCCTTCGAGCTCCTATAATTCACCCCTCCACTTT
D gene: -; J gene: TRBJ1-1; V gene: TRBV6-1; clone size: many; CDR3 protein: CASSGYTEAFF; CDR3 DNA: TGTGCCAGCAGTGGATACACTGAAGCTTTCTTT
D gene: -; J gene: TRBJ1-5; V gene: TRBV19; clone size: many; CDR3 protein: CASSMVYQPQHF; CDR3 DNA: TGTGCCAGTAGTATGGTGTATCAGCCCCAGCATTTT
D gene: TRBD1; J gene: TRBJ1-1; V gene: TRBV20-1; clone size: -; CDR3 protein: CSARDPGTGYSEAFF; CDR3 DNA: TGCAGTGCTAGAGACCCCGGGACAGGATACTCTGAAGCTTTCTTT
D gene: -; J gene: TRBJ1-6; V gene: TRBV6-1; clone size: many; CDR3 protein: CASSVGYSPLHF; CDR3 DNA: TGTGCCAGCAGTGTTGGTTATTCACCCCTCCACTTT
D gene: TRBD2; J gene: TRBJ2-7; V gene: TRBV5-1; clone size: once; CDR3 protein: CASSLVSGGSYEQYF; CDR3 DNA: TGCGCCAGCAGCTTGGTCAGCGGGGGCTCCTACGAGCAGTACTTC
D gene: -; J gene: TRBJ1-1; V gene: TRBV18; clone size: many; CDR3 protein: CASSPMGLNTEAFF; CDR3 DNA: TGTGCCAGCTCACCAATGGGCCTGAACACTGAAGCTTTCTTT
D gene: -; J gene: TRBJ2-7; V gene: TRBV19; clone size: -; CDR3 protein: CASSIDDRSYEQYF; CDR3 DNA: TGTGCCAGTAGTATAGACGACAGATCCTACGAGCAGTACTTC
D gene: -; J gene: TRBJ1-1; V gene: TRBV28; clone size: -; CDR3 protein: CASSLFGEAFF; CDR3 DNA: TGTGCCAGCAGTTTATTCGGGGAAGCTTTCTTT
D gene: -; J gene: TRBJ2-7; V gene: TRBV2; clone size: many; CDR3 protein: CASSESPSYEQYF; CDR3 DNA: TGTGCCAGCAGTGAATCACCTTCCTACGAGCAGTACTTC
D gene: -; J gene: TRBJ1-2; V gene: TRBV28; clone size: many; CDR3 protein: CASSYLQGVSGYGYTF; CDR3 DNA: TGTGCCAGCAGTTATTTGCAGGGCGTGAGTGGCTATGGCTACACCTTC
D gene: -; J gene: TRBJ1-1; V gene: TRBV9; clone size: -; CDR3 protein: CASSVGGDSTEAFF; CDR3 DNA: TGTGCCAGCAGCGTAGGGGGGGATAGCACTGAAGCTTTCTTT
D gene: -; J gene: TRBJ2-7; V gene: TRBV5-6; clone size: many; CDR3 protein: CASSFRRTYEQYF; CDR3 DNA: TGTGCCAGCAGCTTTAGGCGAACCTACGAGCAGTACTTC
D gene: -; J gene: TRBJ2-5; V gene: TRBV5-6; clone size: -; CDR3 protein: CASSTKVVGETQYF; CDR3 DNA: TGTGCCAGCAGCACGAAGGTCGTGGGTGAGACCCAGTACTTC
D gene: TRBD1; J gene: TRBJ2-3; V gene: TRBV11-2; clone size: many; CDR3 protein: CATLSGGGDTQYF; CDR3 DNA: TGTGCCACGCTCTCAGGGGGTGGAGATACGCAGTATTTT
D gene: -; J gene: TRBJ1-1; V gene: TRBV7-8; clone size: many; CDR3 protein: CASSPRRGPMNTEAFF; CDR3 DNA: TGTGCCAGCAGCCCGAGACGAGGGCCCATGAACACTGAAGCTTTCTTT
D gene: -; J gene: TRBJ2-4; V gene: TRBV2; clone size: many; CDR3 protein: CASSGVWENIQYF; CDR3 DNA: TGTGCCAGCAGTGGAGTATGGGAAAACATTCAGTACTTC
D gene: TRBD1; J gene: TRBJ2-5; V gene: TRBV7-9; clone size: many; CDR3 protein: CASSFQAQGAHETQYF; CDR3 DNA: TGTGCCAGCAGTTTCCAAGCACAGGGGGCGCATGAGACCCAGTACTTC
D gene: -; J gene: TRBJ1-2; V gene: TRBV5-1; clone size: many; CDR3 protein: CASSLEYGGWGYTF; CDR3 DNA: TGCGCCAGCAGCTTGGAATACGGGGGATGGGGCTACACCTTC
D gene: -; J gene: TRBJ2-3; V gene: TRBV5-1; clone size: many; CDR3 protein: CASSLGEGGPDTQYF; CDR3 DNA: TGCGCCAGCAGCTTGGGTGAGGGAGGCCCAGATACGCAGTATTTT
D gene: -; J gene: TRBJ1-2; V gene: TRBV2; clone size: -; CDR3 protein: CASVPRRDYGYTF; CDR3 DNA: TGTGCCAGCGTCCCTCGGCGCGACTATGGCTACACCTTC
D gene: -; J gene: TRBJ2-7; V gene: TRBV20-1; clone size: many; CDR3 protein: CSTLLRNRRHEQYF; CDR3 DNA: TGCAGTACACTTCTGAGGAACCGGCGGCACGAGCAGTACTTC
D gene: TRBD2; J gene: TRBJ2-2; V gene: TRBV3-1; clone size: -; CDR3 protein: CASSPGLAGRGELFF; CDR3 DNA: TGTGCCAGCAGCCCTGGACTAGCGGGAAGGGGGGAGCTGTTTTTT
D gene: -; J gene: TRBJ2-2; V gene: TRBV20-1; clone size: few; CDR3 protein: CSARLRATGELFF; CDR3 DNA: TGCAGTGCTAGGCTCCGAGCTACCGGGGAGCTGTTTTTT
D gene: TRBD1; J gene: TRBJ1-3; V gene: TRBV29-1; clone size: few; CDR3 protein: CSVDSGGSGNTIYF; CDR3 DNA: TGCAGCGTCGATTCAGGGGGCTCTGGAAACACCATATATTTT
D gene: -; J gene: TRBJ2-1; V gene: TRBV12-3/TRBV12-4; clone size: few; CDR3 protein: CASSRRNKQFF; CDR3 DNA: TGTGCCAGCAGCCGGAGGAATAAGCAGTTCTTC
D gene: TRBD1; J gene: TRBJ1-3; V gene: TRBV4-1; clone size: -; CDR3 protein: CASSRGTDSGNTIYF; CDR3 DNA: TGCGCCAGCAGCCGAGGGACAGACTCTGGAAACACCATATATTTT
D gene: TRBD1; J gene: TRBJ2-3; V gene: TRBV3-1; clone size: many; CDR3 protein: CASSQVPGGDTQYF; CDR3 DNA: TGTGCCAGCAGCCAAGTCCCAGGGGGAGATACGCAGTATTTT
D gene: -; J gene: TRBJ1-1; V gene: TRBV19; clone size: many; CDR3 protein: CASSIGGKGTEAFF; CDR3 DNA: TGTGCCAGTAGTATAGGAGGGAAGGGTACTGAAGCTTTCTTT
D gene: -; J gene: TRBJ1-1; V gene: TRBV19; clone size: few; CDR3 protein: CASSMGQLNTEAFF; CDR3 DNA: TGTGCCAGTAGTATGGGGCAGCTGAACACTGAAGCTTTCTTT
D gene: TRBD1; J gene: TRBJ1-5; V gene: TRBV6-2/TRBV6-3; clone size: many; CDR3 protein: CASGTDRAGQPQHF; CDR3 DNA: TGTGCCAGCGGAACGGACAGGGCAGGGCAGCCCCAGCATTTT
D gene: -; J gene: TRBJ1-2; V gene: TRBV19; clone size: few; CDR3 protein: CASIDVPHAHGYTF; CDR3 DNA: TGTGCCAGTATCGACGTTCCTCACGCCCATGGCTACACCTTC
D gene: -; J gene: TRBJ1-1; V gene: TRBV27; clone size: many; CDR3 protein: CASSTVPNTEAFF; CDR3 DNA: TGTGCCAGCTCGACCGTTCCGAACACTGAAGCTTTCTTT
D gene: -; J gene: TRBJ2-6; V gene: TRBV5-5; clone size: many; CDR3 protein: CASSSDWANVLTF; CDR3 DNA: TGTGCCAGCAGTAGCGACTGGGCCAACGTCCTGACTTTC
D gene: -; J gene: TRBJ2-7; V gene: TRBV20-1; clone size: many; CDR3 protein: CSAQTAPIPEQYF; CDR3 DNA: TGCAGTGCTCAAACCGCCCCCATCCCAGAGCAGTACTTC
D gene: TRBD1; J gene: TRBJ2-7; V gene: TRBV6-1; clone size: -; CDR3 protein: CASSAPGQTAYEQYF; CDR3 DNA: TGTGCCAGCAGTGCCCCGGGACAGACCGCCTACGAGCAGTACTTC
D gene: -; J gene: TRBJ2-3; V gene: TRBV6-6; clone size: -; CDR3 protein: CASSYSIVGDTQYF; CDR3 DNA: TGTGCCAGCAGTTACTCGATCGTTGGGGATACGCAGTATTTT
D gene: TRBD2; J gene: TRBJ2-5; V gene: TRBV6-6; clone size: -; CDR3 protein: CASSYSGLAGGPGETQYF; CDR3 DNA: TGTGCCAGCAGTTACTCCGGACTAGCGGGGGGGCCTGGAGAGACCCAGTACTTC
D gene: -; J gene: TRBJ2-7; V gene: TRBV6-1; clone size: many; CDR3 protein: CASSEADFYEQYF; CDR3 DNA: TGTGCCAGCAGTGAAGCGGACTTCTACGAGCAGTACTTC
D gene: TRBD1; J gene: TRBJ2-3; V gene: TRBV4-1; clone size: -; CDR3 protein: CASSQVLRDRETDTQYF; CDR3 DNA: TGCGCCAGCAGCCAGGTGCTACGGGACAGGGAAACAGATACGCAGTATTTT
D gene: -; J gene: TRBJ1-1; V gene: TRBV20-1; clone size: many; CDR3 protein: CSVGEGGVNTEAFF; CDR3 DNA: TGCAGTGTTGGGGAAGGTGGGGTGAACACTGAAGCTTTCTTT
D gene: -; J gene: TRBJ2-5; V gene: TRBV20-1; clone size: many; CDR3 protein: CSATPFGGQFQETQYF; CDR3 DNA: TGCAGTGCTACACCGTTCGGGGGACAGTTTCAAGAGACCCAGTACTTC